The source of this TCR beta chain is a study of blood T cell repertoires in COVID-19 (dated by TCRdb to 2020 to 2022). Describing the broader study: Samples from collaborators originated in the United States, Italy and Spain and spanned both the acute and convalescent phases of COVID-19. The prospective study material was composed of cDNA or gDNA derived from T cells, B-cell-depleted T cells, or PBMCs. Subjects who had been exposed to COVID-19, were actively infected with it, or had recovered from it provided the deeply sampled blood TCRbeta repertoires that made up the dataset. The repertoires were made available in a free public database intended to serve as a resource for research on the immune response to SARS-CoV-2. Samples came from the ongoing ImmuneRACE study (first 160 participants) plus 1,254 subjects from 6 global collaborators. A de-identified subject ID, COVID-19 status, age in years and sex were almost always included in the sample metadata. Where available, HLA class I and class II types were taken from metadata supplied by the sample provider and were not determined by assay-based typing. The paper's findings and limits, for the study overall: The amount of clinical and demographic metadata varied by source and participant and was provided uncurated.

TCRbeta CDR3 regions were amplified from genomic DNA using the immunoSEQ Assay, a bias-controlled multiplex PCR. From the authors' description of their analysis: Within the assay, amplification of reference gene primers was used to estimate how many nucleated cells each sample contained. To quantify the absolute abundance of each unique TCRbeta CDR3 rearrangement, sequence reads were collapsed and filtered. For each sample, productive Simpson clonality was calculated as the square root of Simpson's diversity index across productive rearrangements. TCRdb took over this immuneACCESS table, retaining in-frame rearrangements with V and J assigned. Such tables are incomplete; in checked studies, under half of the missing clones stem from an unresolved V gene, and the remainder is unexplained. That table supplies the V and J calls and clone size; D and trimming were determined from the DNA. Here the sample has about 46,000 clones; 80% to 90% occur a single time. The ten largest clones take up roughly a third of the sample.

In Seattle, one collaborating source enrolled patients while the infection was active and tracked those patients longitudinally over the course of disease. Each collaborating institution followed its own protocols to collect whole blood in K2EDTA tubes. For TCRbeta analysis, collaborators shipped samples as frozen whole blood, isolated PBMCs, or DNA extracted from either of those sample types. To note about this clone: Its binding antigen is unknown. Per-base quality was not reported, and no clone a single base away is much larger than it.

This clonotype was sampled from a woman at least 80 years old with COVID-19, enrolled during active disease. Sequenced input: peripheral blood.

Here the CDR3 is given as CASSAGTGGSYEQYF. The nucleotide sequence reads TGTGCCAGCAGCGCCGGGACAGGGGGGTCCTACGAGCAGTACTTC. Recombination joined TRBV6-5 with TRBJ2-7, and TRBD1 aligns with 11 junction nucleotides. Germline trimming amounts to 6 bases on V and 1 base on J, with 5 as the count of junction bases outside the gene matches. Looking up the germline V gene yields CDR1 MNHEY and CDR2 SVGAGI. From its cysteine to its phenylalanine, the CDR3 spans 15 amino acids. The kept DNA is CDR3 alone, 45 bases in frame from the first base.